This TCR beta chain originates from a study of OX40 agonist ivuxolimab in advanced cancers. Study at large: Earlier anti-PD-1, anti-PD-L1 or anti-CTLA-4 therapy was permitted; 30% to 50% had received some.

Clones were read by immunoSEQ multiplex PCR, and TCRdb kept only the in-frame ones, dropping some. The sample yields 89,000 or so clones, about 89% seen once. This clone was counted once. Its specificity is unknown. Study-wide points: Antigens targeted by the expanded peripheral T cells were not determined.

Patients with a history of autoimmune disease or on systemic immunosuppression were excluded. CDR1 MNHEY and CDR2 SVGAGI come from the germline V gene. This CDR3 spans 16 amino acids. Germline trimming cut 4 bases from V and 4 bases from J; bases unmatched to any gene: 9. The chain couples TRBV6-5 to TRBJ2-1; 8 nucleotides align to TRBD1. This material consisted of CD4+ or CD8+ T cells sorted from blood, taken in a trial of the OX40 agonist ivuxolimab. This TCR was recovered from an adult with an advanced solid tumor such as melanoma, head and neck, liver or kidney cancer. The CDR3 nucleotides are TGTGCCAGCAGTTCGGGACAGGTAGACCTTTACAATGAGCAGTTCTTC. This encodes CASSSGQVDLYNEQFF.